This T cell receptor (beta chain) was recorded in a study of CXCR3-negative and CXCR3-positive naive CD8 T cells. UMI-labeled 5' RACE TRB cDNA libraries were prepared from the cells. TCRdb re-called the 5' RACE reads; one entry per CDR3 protein, DNA not given. Here the sample table reports around 40,000 distinct CDR3 sequences. Germline assignment: CDR1 SQVTM and CDR2 ANQGSEA. The CDR3 consists of 14 residues. The chain has TRBV29-1 and TRBJ2-1; the TRBD2 assignment by TCRdb is unverifiable without DNA. This receptor was identified in a human donor in good health. Some clones in this sample may be carry-over from other donors' samples. The sample taken for sequencing was memory CD8+ T cells from blood. CDR3 residues: CSVVGRARFYEQFF.